The 2 T cell receptor beta chains listed next were all sequenced from one sample in a study of spatial heterogeneity in lung cancer. Described time point: blood at routine non-recurrence follow-up after resection. Sequencing of whole RNA from tumor, nontumor lung or frozen PBMC involved no sorting. Each CDR3 protein gets one entry after TCRdb re-called the 5' RACE reads with MiXCR. The sample yields about 52,000 distinct CDR3 sequences, 7.4% seen once. Source: PBMCs, taken at follow-up. Source of these receptors: a female donor with early-stage non-small cell lung cancer.

The chain combines TRBV4-1 with TRBJ2-3; D is possibly TRBD2 (5 bases). Germline CDR1 is MGHRA and CDR2 is YSYEKL. The CDR3 is 14 residues long. Trimming cost V 1 base and J 4 bases, with 9 bases left between them. DNA of the CDR3: TGCGCCAGCAGCCAAGGGTCTAGCTCAGATACGCAGTATTTT. Amino acids: CASSQGSSSDTQYF.

The table lists this clonotype with many counts. The chain recombines TRBV28 with TRBJ2-1; 7 bases are a match to TRBD1. Germline values: CDR1 MDHEN, CDR2 SYDVKM. CDR3 length: 15 residues. The J segment lost 10 bases and the V segment lost 5 bases, leaving 14 bases of the junction unmatched. CDR3 region: CASSAPGTAVVEQFF. Written as DNA, the CDR3 is TGTGCCAGCAGTGCTCCCGGGACAGCGGTGGTCGAGCAGTTCTTC.